This T cell receptor (beta chain) was captured in a study of T cell responses to AZD1222 COVID-19 vaccine. This CDR3 is built from 16 residues. Sequencing was performed with immunoSEQ multiplex PCR; in TCRdb, only in-frame clones are kept and a portion is missing. This table holds 95,000 to 110,000 clones, 92% found once. The sample consisted of peripheral blood, taken 28 days after the second AZD1222 dose. This clonotype was sampled from an adult who received the AZD1222 COVID-19 vaccine. The chain combines TRBV12-1 with TRBJ2-5; TRBD2, as called in the table, went unchecked against the DNA. TRBV12-1 corresponds to a pseudogene. In DNA form, the CDR3 reads TGTGCCAGCAGCTTTCTCCGCCAGCGGGAGAGGGAGACCCAGTACTTC. The encoded protein is CASSFLRQRERETQYF.